Included here is one T cell receptor (beta chain) sequence, with context. Measured with immunoSEQ multiplex PCR; TCRdb has only the in-frame clones, and not every one. The sample carries about 80,000 clones, around 86% recorded once. V lost 4 bases and J lost 5; bases outside the gene matches: 7. Germline lookup yields CDR1 SGDLS and CDR2 YYNGEE. The CDR3 totals 15 residues. These data originate in a study of blood T cell repertoires in COVID-19. Study-wide context: Specimens from acute and convalescent COVID-19 originated in the United States, Italy and Spain.

The receptor was derived from a human donor in a cohort sampled during active COVID-19. The chain recombines TRBV9 with TRBJ2-1, with 9 bases identical to TRBD1. Sequencing used peripheral blood. CDR3 protein: CASSPRQGGHNEQFF. CDR3 sequence (DNA): TGTGCCAGCAGCCCCCGACAGGGGGGACACAATGAGCAGTTCTTC.